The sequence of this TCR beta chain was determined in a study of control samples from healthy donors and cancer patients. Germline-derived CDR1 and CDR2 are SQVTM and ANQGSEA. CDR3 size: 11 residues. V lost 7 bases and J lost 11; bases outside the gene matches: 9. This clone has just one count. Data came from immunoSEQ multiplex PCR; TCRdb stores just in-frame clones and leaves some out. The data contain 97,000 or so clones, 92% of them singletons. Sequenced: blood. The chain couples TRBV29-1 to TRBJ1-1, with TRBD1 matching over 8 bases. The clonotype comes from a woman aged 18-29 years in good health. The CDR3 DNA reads TGCAGCGGGGACAGGCAGTTCGGGGCTTTCTTT. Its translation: CSGDRQFGAFF.